These 6 T cell receptor beta chains originate from one sample sequenced in a study of T cells in Graves' hyperthyroidism and ophthalmopathy. It was RNA transcripts that yielded the amplified TCR beta CDR3 regions. During a first-round RT-PCR of the TCR CDR3, the HTBI primer set was used. TCRdb re-derived calls from the multiplex PCR reads in MiXCR, one entry per CDR3 protein. The table records hundreds of thousands of distinct CDR3 sequences, 24% of them present only once. The sample taken for sequencing was blood. The receptors stem from a woman in her 30s with Graves' ophthalmopathy.

The chain has TRBV11-1 and TRBJ1-1, with a tentative D call TRBD1 (5 bases). CDR3 length equals 13 residues. V lost 2 bases, J lost 5 bases, and 9 bases lay in between. Germline CDR1 reads SGHAT; CDR2 reads FQDESV (reference sequence). CDR3 sequence reads: CASSLLRQTEAFF. CDR3 coding DNA: TGTGCCAGCAGCTTATTAAGACAGACTGAAGCTTTCTTT.

This clonotype was observed many times. V gene TRBV11-1 combines with J gene TRBJ1-2; 9 bases align to TRBD1. CDR1 and CDR2 from the germline V gene are SGHAT and FQDESV (reference sequence). The ends lost 2 bases at V and 4 bases at J; junction bases unmatched: 8. This CDR3 region has 16 residues. CDR3 bases: TGTGCCAGCAGCTTATCGTTTACAGGGGGCATCTATGGCTACACCTTC. Translation gives CASSLSFTGGIYGYTF.

The chain carries TRBV2 and TRBJ2-7; D might be TRBD1 (6 bases). This CDR3 has 13 residues. Trimming left V 1 base short and J 6 bases short, with 10 bases between. Germline assignment: CDR1 SNHLY and CDR2 FYNNEI. The CDR3 loop is CASSEEGVREQYF. The CDR3 coding sequence is TGTGCCAGCAGTGAAGAGGGGGTACGCGAGCAGTACTTC.

This clonotype was seen many times. A much larger clone differs by one base, so this may be a read error. The chain combines TRBV6-2 or TRBV6-3 with TRBJ2-7; D remains ambiguous. The CDR3 covers 14 residues. Looked up from germline, CDR1 is MNHEY and CDR2 is SVGEGT. Trimming took off 10 bases at V and 3 bases at J, with 19 bases between the two ends. CDR3 amino acids: CAKALPVGNYEQYF. The DNA for the CDR3 is TGTGCCAAAGCACTCCCTGTTGGCAACTACGAGCAGTACTTC.

This clonotype was counted ten times or more. This rearrangement joins TRBV12-3 or TRBV12-4 to TRBJ1-1; a possible D gene is TRBD1 (5 bases). The V gene lost 6 bases and the J gene lost 7 bases, with 12 bases spanning the gap. This CDR3 spans 12 amino acids. This chain's CDR3 is CASSDGGVEAFF. The CDR3 DNA is TGTGCCAGCAGCGACGGGGGAGTTGAAGCTTTCTTT.

This clonotype was counted between two and nine times. The CDR3 region has the DNA TGTGCCAGCAGTGACCCGGTGAGGGGGGGAGGCAAAAACATTCAGTACTTC. Encoded protein: CASSDPVRGGGKNIQYF. The chain has TRBV25-1 and TRBJ2-4; a possible D gene is TRBD2 (7 bases). This CDR3 contains 17 residues. Germline V gives CDR1 MGHDK, CDR2 SYGVNS. V was shortened by 3 bases and J by 3 bases, with 18 bases between the two germline ends.